This TCR beta chain was captured in a study of cytomegalovirus exposure and HLA in healthy donors. PCR involved 60 Vbeta and 13 Jbeta primers. Assay: immunoSEQ multiplex PCR; the TCRdb copy retains only in-frame clones and omits some. The data hold around 140,000 clones, with approximately 80% observed a single time. V was cut by 0 bases and J by 10 bases, with 6 bases left in between. The CDR3 loop spans 11 amino acids. Germline V lookup: CDR1 MNHEY, CDR2 SMNVEV (reference sequence). At sampling all donors were nominally healthy, likely with unrecorded immune exposures. The origin of this receptor is a male donor in good health and CMV-seronegative. The sample was PBMCs. The chain recombines TRBV27 with TRBJ1-1; D not certain. In DNA, the CDR3 is TGTGCCAGCAGTTTATCTCTCGGAGCTTTCTTT. This translates into CASSLSLGAFF.